The entry that follows covers one T cell receptor beta chain sequence. As yet, its antigen is unknown. The record originates from a study of radiotherapy plus CTLA-4 blockade in lung cancer. Study background: Objective response was observed in over 15% of patients, and disease control in approximately 30%.

Patients had chemo-refractory metastatic non-small-cell lung cancer and received focal radiation plus CTLA-4 blockade that used ipilimumab. V gave up 4 bases and J gave up 4 bases; unmatched junction bases: 3. Germline lookup yields CDR1 SNHLY and CDR2 FYNNEI. This CDR3 comprises 14 residues. Whole-study findings and limits: Among reported predictors of response, early blood T cell clone dynamics with interferon-beta performed best. An expansion of tumor-derived TCR clones occurred in blood after radiotherapy plus ipilimumab.

The data were produced by immunoSEQ multiplex PCR, yet TCRdb's version contains in-frame clones alone and is incomplete. The table has more than 25,000 clones, around 79% seen once. Specimen: peripheral blood, collected from a patient treated with radiotherapy plus ipilimumab. The TCR sequence derives from a human donor with non-small cell lung cancer who had stable disease on radiotherapy plus ipilimumab. The chain recombines TRBV2 with TRBJ2-1; 8 bases align to TRBD1. CDR3 in DNA: TGTGCCAGCAGTGGGACAGGGATTTACAATGAGCAGTTCTTC. Its protein is CASSGTGIYNEQFF.